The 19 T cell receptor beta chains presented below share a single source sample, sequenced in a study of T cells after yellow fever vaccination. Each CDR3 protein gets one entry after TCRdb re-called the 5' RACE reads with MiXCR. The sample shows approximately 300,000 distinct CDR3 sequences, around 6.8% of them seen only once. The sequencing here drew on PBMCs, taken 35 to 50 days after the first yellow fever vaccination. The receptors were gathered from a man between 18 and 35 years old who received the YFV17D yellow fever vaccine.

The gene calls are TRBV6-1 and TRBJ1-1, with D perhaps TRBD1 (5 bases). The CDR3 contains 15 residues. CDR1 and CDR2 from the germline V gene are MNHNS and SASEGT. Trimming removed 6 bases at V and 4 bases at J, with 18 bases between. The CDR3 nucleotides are TGTGCCAGCAGGATGCTCGGGACGGTTTCCACTGAAGCTTTCTTT. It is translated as CASRMLGTVSTEAFF.

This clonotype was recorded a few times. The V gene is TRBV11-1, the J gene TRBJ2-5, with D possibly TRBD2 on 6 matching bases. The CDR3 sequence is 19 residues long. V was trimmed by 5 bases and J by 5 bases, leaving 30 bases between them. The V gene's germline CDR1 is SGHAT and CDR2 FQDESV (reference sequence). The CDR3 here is CASSPHLGREGGESETQYF. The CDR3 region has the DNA TGTGCCAGCAGCCCCCACCTGGGAAGGGAAGGAGGGGAATCCGAGACCCAGTACTTC.

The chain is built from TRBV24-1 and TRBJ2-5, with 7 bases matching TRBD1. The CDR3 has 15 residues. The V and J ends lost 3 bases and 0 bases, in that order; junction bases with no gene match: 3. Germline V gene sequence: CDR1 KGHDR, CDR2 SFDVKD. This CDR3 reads CATSDTTGDQETQYF. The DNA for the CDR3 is TGTGCCACCAGTGATACAACAGGGGACCAAGAGACCCAGTACTTC.

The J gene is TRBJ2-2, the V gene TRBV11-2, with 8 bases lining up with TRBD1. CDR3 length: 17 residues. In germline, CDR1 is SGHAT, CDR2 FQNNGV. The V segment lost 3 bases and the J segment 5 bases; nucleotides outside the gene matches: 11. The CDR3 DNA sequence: TGTGCCAGCAGCTTGGGACCGGACAGGGATGGGACCGGGGAGCTGTTTTTT. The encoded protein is CASSLGPDRDGTGELFF.

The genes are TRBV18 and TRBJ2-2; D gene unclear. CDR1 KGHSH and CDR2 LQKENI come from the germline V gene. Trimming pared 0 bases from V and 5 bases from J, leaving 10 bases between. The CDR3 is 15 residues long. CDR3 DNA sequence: TGTGCCAGCTCACCACCGGTAGTCAGGACCGGGGAGCTGTTTTTT. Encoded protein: CASSPPVVRTGELFF.

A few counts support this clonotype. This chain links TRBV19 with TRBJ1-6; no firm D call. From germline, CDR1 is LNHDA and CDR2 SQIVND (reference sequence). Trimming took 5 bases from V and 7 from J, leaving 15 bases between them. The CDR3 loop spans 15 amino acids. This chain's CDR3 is CASSAGIPYNSPLHF. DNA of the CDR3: TGTGCCAGTAGTGCGGGCATCCCATACAATTCACCCCTCCACTTT.

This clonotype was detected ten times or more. DNA for the CDR3: TGTGCCAGCAGCCCTGGGCAGGGCTTCGACGAGCAGTACGTC. Protein: CASSPGQGFDEQYV. The genes are TRBV28 and TRBJ2-7; D is possibly TRBD1 (5 bases). The V gene lost 6 bases and the J gene lost 5 bases, with 17 bases spanning the gap. The CDR3 has 14 residues. The V gene's germline CDR1 is MDHEN and CDR2 SYDVKM.

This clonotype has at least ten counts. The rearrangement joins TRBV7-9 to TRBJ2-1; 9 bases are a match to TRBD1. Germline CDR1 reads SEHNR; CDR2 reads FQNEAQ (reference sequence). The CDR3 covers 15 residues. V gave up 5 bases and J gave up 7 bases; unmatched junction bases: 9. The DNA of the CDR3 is TGTGCCAGCAGCCGATTACAGGGGGCGGCGAATGAGCAGTTCTTC. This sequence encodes CASSRLQGAANEQFF.

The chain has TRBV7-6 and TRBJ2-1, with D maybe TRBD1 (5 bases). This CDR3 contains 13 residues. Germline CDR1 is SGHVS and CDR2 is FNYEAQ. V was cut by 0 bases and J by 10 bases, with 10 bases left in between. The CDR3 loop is CASSLAGQGEQFF. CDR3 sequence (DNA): TGTGCCAGCAGCTTAGCGGGGCAGGGCGAGCAGTTCTTC.

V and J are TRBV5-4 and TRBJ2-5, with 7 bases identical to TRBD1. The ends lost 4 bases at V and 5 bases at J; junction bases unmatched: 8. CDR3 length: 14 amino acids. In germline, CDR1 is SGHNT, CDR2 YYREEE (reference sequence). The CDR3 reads CASSLKGAYETQYF. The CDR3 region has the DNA TGTGCCAGCAGCCTCAAGGGGGCATATGAGACCCAGTACTTC. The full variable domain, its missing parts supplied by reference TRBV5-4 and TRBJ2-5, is ETGVTQSPTHLIKTRGQQVTLRCSSQSGHNTVSWYQQALGQGPQFIFQYYREEENGRGNFPPRFSGLQFPNYSSELNVNALELDDSALYLCASSLKGAYETQYFGPGTRLLVL.

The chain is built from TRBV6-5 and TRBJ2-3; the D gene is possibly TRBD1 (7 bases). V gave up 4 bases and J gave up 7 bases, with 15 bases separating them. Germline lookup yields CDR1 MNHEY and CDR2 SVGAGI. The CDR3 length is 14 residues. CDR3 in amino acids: CASSSTTGRYTQYF. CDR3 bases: TGTGCCAGCAGTTCAACGACAGGGAGGTATACGCAGTATTTT.

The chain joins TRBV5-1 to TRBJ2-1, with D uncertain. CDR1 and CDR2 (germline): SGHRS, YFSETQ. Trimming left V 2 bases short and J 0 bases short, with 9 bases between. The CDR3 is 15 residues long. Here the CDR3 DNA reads TGCGCCAGCAGCTTTGACGCCCTCTCCTACAATGAGCAGTTCTTC. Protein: CASSFDALSYNEQFF.

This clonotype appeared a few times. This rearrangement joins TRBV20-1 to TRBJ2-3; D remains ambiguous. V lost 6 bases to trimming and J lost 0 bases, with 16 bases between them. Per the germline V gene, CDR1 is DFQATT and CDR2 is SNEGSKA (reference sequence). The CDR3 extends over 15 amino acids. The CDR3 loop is CSAIKGTRSTDTQYF. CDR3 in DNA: TGCAGTGCCATCAAGGGTACCCGAAGCACAGATACGCAGTATTTT.

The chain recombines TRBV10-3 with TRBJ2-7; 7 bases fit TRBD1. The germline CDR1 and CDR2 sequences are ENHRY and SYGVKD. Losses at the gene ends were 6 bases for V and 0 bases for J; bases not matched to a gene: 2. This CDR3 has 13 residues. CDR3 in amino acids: CAIRQGSSYEQYV. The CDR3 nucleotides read TGTGCCATCAGACAGGGGAGCTCCTACGAGCAGTACGTC.

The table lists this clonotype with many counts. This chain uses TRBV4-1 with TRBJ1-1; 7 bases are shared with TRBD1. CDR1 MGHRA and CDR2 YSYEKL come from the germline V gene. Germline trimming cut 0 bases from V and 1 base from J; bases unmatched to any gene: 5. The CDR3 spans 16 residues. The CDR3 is CASSQDPEGANTEAFF. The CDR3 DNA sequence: TGCGCCAGCAGCCAAGATCCGGAGGGGGCGAACACTGAAGCTTTCTTT.

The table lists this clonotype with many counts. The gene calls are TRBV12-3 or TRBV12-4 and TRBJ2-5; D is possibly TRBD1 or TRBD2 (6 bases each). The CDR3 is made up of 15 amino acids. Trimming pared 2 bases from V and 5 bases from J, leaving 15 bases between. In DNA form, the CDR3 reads TGTGCCAGCAGTTTACTAAAGGGGGGCGAGGAGACCCAGTACTTC. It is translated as CASSLLKGGEETQYF.

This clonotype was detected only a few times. CDR3 nucleotide sequence: TGTGCCAGCTCACCACCGAGTCTCCGGAACACTGAAGCTTTCTTT. Amino acid sequence: CASSPPSLRNTEAFF. J is TRBJ1-1 and V is TRBV18; D is unclear. The germline V and J ends were trimmed by 0 bases and 1 base, with 9 bases remaining between them. In germline, CDR1 is KGHSH, CDR2 LQKENI. The CDR3 runs to 15 residues. The complete variable domain, with remaining parts taken from reference TRBV18 and TRBJ1-1, reads NAGVMQNPRHLVRRRGQEARLRCSPMKGHSHVYWYRQLPEEGLKFMVYLQKENIIDESGMPKERFSAEFPKEGPSILRIQQVVRGDSAAYFCASSPPSLRNTEAFFGQGTRLTVV.

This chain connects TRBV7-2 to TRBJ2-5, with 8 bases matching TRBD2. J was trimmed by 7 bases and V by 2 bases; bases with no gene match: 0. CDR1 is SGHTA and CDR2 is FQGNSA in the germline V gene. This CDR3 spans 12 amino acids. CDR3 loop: CASSLLAGTQYF. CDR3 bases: TGTGCCAGCAGCTTACTAGCGGGGACCCAGTACTTC.

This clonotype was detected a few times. The CDR3 sequence: CSARAETQYF. The CDR3 DNA reads TGCAGTGCTAGAGCGGAGACCCAGTACTTC. This chain uses TRBV20-1 with TRBJ2-5; no firm D call. Trimming stripped 1 base from V and 5 bases from J, with 2 bases between. Germline CDR1 and CDR2: DFQATT and SNEGSKA (reference sequence). This CDR3 region has 10 residues.